One and the same sample provided the 28 T cell receptor beta chains below, sequenced in a study of cytomegalovirus exposure and HLA in healthy donors. Primers for the PCR totalled 60 Vbeta and 13 Jbeta. Clones were sequenced by immunoSEQ multiplex PCR, and TCRdb holds only the in-frame ones, with some missing. The repertoire holds 60,000 to 85,000 clones, with 84% as singletons. The sample taken for sequencing was PBMCs. These receptors were taken from a man aged 65 to 85 in good health and CMV-seropositive.

This clone was observed once. The V call is TRBV10-3, the J call TRBJ2-5, with TRBD1 as a possible D gene (5 bases). This CDR3 has 11 residues. V was shortened by 5 bases and J by 5 bases, with 6 bases between the two germline ends. Germline values: CDR1 ENHRY, CDR2 SYGVKD. CDR3 coding DNA: TGTGCCATCAGTAACAGGGAGACCCAGTACTTC. This translates into CAISNRETQYF.

The chain joins TRBV10-2 to TRBJ1-1, with 10 nucleotides matching TRBD1. The CDR3 covers 13 residues. CDR1 is WSHSY and CDR2 is SAAADI in the germline V gene. The V gene end was trimmed by 6 bases and the J gene end by 3 bases; junction bases not matched to a gene: 1. CDR3 residues: CASRDRGDTEAFF. The CDR3 coding sequence is TGCGCCAGCAGGGACAGGGGGGACACTGAAGCTTTCTTT.

The chain recombines TRBV19 with TRBJ1-2; TRBD1 matches at 9 bases. CDR1 LNHDA and CDR2 SQIVND come from the germline V gene (reference sequence). Trimming removed 3 bases from V and 8 bases from J; junction bases left unmatched: 7. This CDR3 has 14 residues. CDR3 in amino acids: CASSIQRTGEGYTF. The DNA of the CDR3 is TGTGCCAGTAGTATCCAACGGACAGGGGAAGGCTACACCTTC. Looking up the rest from reference TRBV19 and TRBJ1-2 gives the full variable domain: DGGITQSPKYLFRKEGQNVTLSCEQNLNHDAMYWYRQDPGQGLRLIYYSQIVNDFQKGDIAEGYSVSREKKESFPLTVTSAQKNPTAFYLCASSIQRTGEGYTFGSGTRLTVV.

V usage is TRBV4-3 and J usage is TRBJ2-5; 11 bases align to TRBD1. The CDR3 extends over 15 amino acids. J gave up 6 bases and V 1 base, and 4 bases lay outside the gene matches. CDR1 is LGHNA and CDR2 is YSLEER in the germline V gene. CDR3 in amino acids: CASSQARTGGQTQYF. The CDR3 bases are TGCGCCAGCAGCCAAGCTCGGACAGGGGGCCAGACCCAGTACTTC.

The chain recombines TRBV16 with TRBJ1-5; 9 nucleotides agree with TRBD1. CDR1 KGHSY and CDR2 FQNENV come from the germline V gene. J was trimmed by 3 bases and V by 4 bases; bases with no gene match: 7. The CDR3 length is 16 residues. Written as DNA, the CDR3 is TGTGCCAGCAGCCTAACTGGACAGGGGAACAATCAGCCCCAGCATTTT. Translating gives CASSLTGQGNNQPQHF.

The chain is built from TRBV28 and TRBJ1-2; 7 nucleotides agree with TRBD1. Germline V gene lookup returns CDR1 MDHEN and CDR2 SYDVKM. Trimming removed 3 bases from V and 4 bases from J; junction bases left unmatched: 5. This CDR3 has 14 amino acids. CDR3 DNA sequence: TGTGCCAGCAGTTTGGGACAGTTAAGCTATGGCTACACCTTC. It encodes CASSLGQLSYGYTF.

This chain connects TRBV19 to TRBJ2-3; D gene ambiguous. CDR1 LNHDA and CDR2 SQIVND come from the germline V gene (reference sequence). The germline V and J ends were trimmed by 3 bases and 7 bases, with 5 bases remaining between them. The CDR3 contains 11 residues. CDR3 protein: CASSIGHTQYF. The CDR3 DNA reads TGTGCCAGTAGTATTGGGCATACGCAGTATTTT.

Concerning this clone itself: This specimen includes other DNA sequences encoding the same CDR3. V gene TRBV4-1 combines with J gene TRBJ2-7, with 9 positions matching TRBD1. CDR1 MGHRA and CDR2 YSYEKL come from the germline V gene. The V and J ends lost 4 bases and 2 bases, in that order; junction bases with no gene match: 3. The CDR3 has 14 amino acids. Here the CDR3 reads CASSLGQGAYEQYF. The CDR3 DNA follows: TGCGCCAGCAGCCTGGGACAGGGAGCCTACGAGCAGTACTTC.

V gene TRBV5-1 combines with J gene TRBJ1-2; unclear D gene. The V and J ends lost 0 bases and 14 bases respectively, with 11 bases between them. The CDR3 runs 11 residues. Looked up from germline, CDR1 is SGHRS and CDR2 is YFSETQ. The CDR3 bases are TGCGCCAGCAGCTTGGAATCCGAACGGACCTTC. Amino acids: CASSLESERTF.

The chain has TRBV4-1 and TRBJ1-2; the D gene is possibly TRBD1 (5 bases). There are 15 residues in the CDR3. The V gene's germline CDR1 is MGHRA and CDR2 YSYEKL. Trimming left V 1 base short and J 4 bases short, with 13 bases between. CDR3 region: CASSQGRDWTYGYTF. The CDR3 DNA reads as TGCGCCAGCAGCCAAGGGCGGGACTGGACCTATGGCTACACCTTC.

The chain links TRBV7-8 to TRBJ2-5, with D possibly TRBD2 on 5 matching bases. Trimming left V 5 bases short and J 5 bases short, with 18 bases between. Germline loops: CDR1 SGHVS, CDR2 FQNEAQ. The length of the CDR3 is 15 residues. The CDR3 region has the DNA TGTGCCAGCAGCCACCGCCGGGTACGAGGGGAGACCCAGTACTTC. Translation gives CASSHRRVRGETQYF.

With respect to this clone: Within the sample, other DNA sequences also encode this same CDR3. This CDR3 is CASSGGGMGGYTF. DNA for the CDR3: TGCGCCAGCAGTGGTGGGGGCATGGGTGGCTACACCTTC. J is TRBJ1-2 and V is TRBV5-1; possibly TRBD1 for D (6 bases). Germline V CDR1 and CDR2: SGHRS, YFSETQ. Trimming removed 5 bases at V and 7 bases at J, with 15 bases between. The CDR3 length is 13 residues.

This chain links TRBV10-1 with TRBJ2-3; D is possibly TRBD1 (6 bases). This CDR3 has 16 amino acids. Germline V gives CDR1 WNHNN, CDR2 SYGVQD (reference sequence). V shed 3 bases and J shed 0 bases, with 13 bases lying between them. Here the CDR3 reads CASSDQGLGSTDTQYF. The CDR3 DNA reads as TGCGCCAGCAGTGACCAGGGGCTCGGTAGCACAGATACGCAGTATTTT.

The genes are TRBV4-1 and TRBJ2-3; D might be TRBD2 (6 bases). Trimming cost V 4 bases and J 0 bases, with 11 bases left between them. The CDR3 covers 15 residues. The germline CDR1 and CDR2 sequences are MGHRA and YSYEKL. The CDR3 region is CASSLGTLSTDTQYF. The DNA for the CDR3 is TGCGCCAGCAGCCTCGGGACTTTAAGCACAGATACGCAGTATTTT.

V and J are TRBV4-1 and TRBJ2-7; TRBD1 matches at 8 bases. Germline CDR1 is MGHRA and CDR2 is YSYEKL. J gave up 2 bases and V 5 bases, and 5 bases lay outside the gene matches. The CDR3 has 14 residues. CDR3 amino acids: CASSEGDRTYEQYF. As DNA, the CDR3 is TGCGCCAGCAGCGAAGGGGACAGGACCTACGAGCAGTACTTC.

The chain recombines TRBV7-2 with TRBJ2-7, with 10 bases that match TRBD2. Looked up from germline, CDR1 is SGHTA and CDR2 is FQGNSA. The CDR3 contains 15 residues. V gave up 4 bases and J gave up 2 bases; unmatched junction bases: 5. CDR3 DNA sequence: TGTGCCAGCAGCTGGGGTCTAGCGGGGGCCTACGAGCAGTACTTC. It encodes CASSWGLAGAYEQYF.

This rearrangement joins TRBV25-1 to TRBJ2-7; 7 bases map to TRBD1. Germline trimming cut 2 bases from V and 3 bases from J; bases unmatched to any gene: 1. This CDR3 has 13 residues. Germline V lookup: CDR1 MGHDK, CDR2 SYGVNS. The CDR3 nucleotides are TGTGCCAGCAGTGAAAGACAGGGCTACGAGCAGTACTTC. Residues: CASSERQGYEQYF.

For the CDR3, the DNA is TGTGCCTGGAGTGGCAGTAGCAATCAGCCCCAGCATTTT. The encoded protein is CAWSGSSNQPQHF. The J gene is TRBJ1-5, the V gene TRBV30; no definite D call. V lost 1 base, J lost 0 bases, and 4 bases lay in between. Per the germline V gene, CDR1 is GTSNPN and CDR2 is SVGIG (reference sequence). The length of the CDR3 is 13 residues.

J is TRBJ2-5 and V is TRBV11-3; weak D call: TRBD1 (6 bases). TRBJ2-7 explains the end of the DNA better; the J call may be wrong. The CDR3 spans 13 residues. Germline lookup yields CDR1 SGHNT and CDR2 YENEEA. CDR3 protein: CASSLERGGEQYF. The CDR3 coding sequence is TGTGCCAGCAGCTTAGAAAGAGGGGGCGAGCAGTACTTC.

The chain couples TRBV2 to TRBJ2-7; TRBD2 matches 9 bases. Per germline, CDR1 SNHLY and CDR2 FYNNEI. The CDR3 contains 17 residues. J lost 0 bases, V lost 0 bases, and 6 bases had no gene match. The CDR3 sequence: CASSEAELAGFSYEQYF. CDR3 in DNA: TGTGCCAGCAGTGAAGCAGAACTAGCGGGTTTCTCCTACGAGCAGTACTTC.

V usage is TRBV4-1 and J usage is TRBJ1-1; 7 nucleotides line up with TRBD1. Per germline, CDR1 MGHRA and CDR2 YSYEKL. V lost 0 bases to trimming and J lost 7 bases; unmatched junction nucleotides: 11. The CDR3 consists of 16 residues. In DNA, the CDR3 is TGCGCCAGCAGCCAAGATCAGGGGGTAAGGCGTCTTGAAGCTTTCTTT. Amino acids: CASSQDQGVRRLEAFF.

The chain couples TRBV6-5 to TRBJ1-1; D is possibly TRBD1 (5 bases). V was clipped by 2 bases and J by 5 bases, with 12 bases between them. The germline CDR1 and CDR2 sequences are MNHEY and SVGAGI. This CDR3 region has 14 residues. The CDR3 nucleotides are TGTGCCAGCAGTTACGGGGGTGGGGGGACTGAAGCTTTCTTT. Translating it yields CASSYGGGGTEAFF.

The chain uses TRBV4-3 and TRBJ1-1; perhaps TRBD1 as D (5 bases). V lost 0 bases and J 7 bases, leaving 18 bases between the germline ends. CDR3 length equals 16 residues. Per the germline V gene, CDR1 is LGHNA and CDR2 is YSLEER. The CDR3 DNA reads TGCGCCAGCAGCCAAGATAGTCTTCCAGGGTCGGGTGAAGCTTTCTTT. Amino acids: CASSQDSLPGSGEAFF.

This clone was detected a few times. The chain has TRBV6-6 and TRBJ2-3; weak D call: TRBD2 (5 bases). The germline CDR1 and CDR2 sequences are MNHNY and SVGAGI (reference sequence). The CDR3 totals 15 residues. V shed 5 bases and J shed 2 bases, with 14 bases lying between them. CDR3 nucleotide sequence: TGTGCCAGCAGTCCACCGAGAGGGAACACAGATACGCAGTATTTT. This codes for CASSPPRGNTDTQYF.

To note about this clone: Within the sample, other DNA sequences also encode this same CDR3. This chain connects TRBV2 to TRBJ2-7; 8 nucleotides match TRBD1. Germline CDR1 SNHLY, CDR2 FYNNEI. This CDR3 is built from 13 residues. The J segment lost 3 bases and the V segment lost 6 bases, leaving 4 bases of the junction unmatched. The CDR3 sequence: CASRRTGNYEQYF. The CDR3 coding sequence is TGTGCCAGCAGGAGGACAGGGAACTACGAGCAGTACTTC.

By frequency in the sample, this clone is medium-sized. The chain couples TRBV10-1 to TRBJ2-7, with 12 bases that match TRBD2. After removal of 10 bases from V and 4 bases from J, the junction contained 11 bases not matched to a gene. The CDR3 consists of 15 residues. CDR1 is WNHNN and CDR2 is SYGVQD in the germline V gene (reference sequence). DNA of the CDR3: TGCGCCAACGTGGGGCTAGCGGGAGGGTTTTACGAGCAGTACTTC. It codes for CANVGLAGGFYEQYF.

The chain is built from TRBV6-1 and TRBJ2-7; 11 bases are a match to TRBD2. The CDR3 runs 14 residues. Losses at the gene ends were 7 bases for V and 3 bases for J; bases not matched to a gene: 5. The germline CDR1 and CDR2 sequences are MNHNS and SASEGT. The CDR3, as DNA: TGTGCCAGCACTGGACTAGCGGGTCGCTACGAGCAGTACTTC. Translated, it gives CASTGLAGRYEQYF.

The gene calls are TRBV30 and TRBJ1-1; D gene ambiguous. This CDR3 has 12 residues. Germline CDR1 reads GTSNPN; CDR2 reads SVGIG (reference sequence). V was trimmed by 1 base and J by 3 bases, leaving 6 bases between them. The CDR3 sequence: CAWSDSYTEAFF. CDR3 nucleotide sequence: TGTGCCTGGAGTGACAGTTACACTGAAGCTTTCTTT.